The clone carrying this TCR beta chain has only a few counts. The source of the sample is a study of T cells after yellow fever vaccination. About the study: Fractions of low cell number were prepared using SMART-Seq v4 Ultra Low Input.

5'RACE template switching produced TCR cDNA carrying a universal primer site and UMIs. TCRdb called the 5' RACE reads again in MiXCR, with one record for every CDR3 protein. The sample carries 340,000 or so distinct CDR3 sequences, roughly an eighth recorded once. The J segment lost 11 bases and the V segment lost 5 bases, leaving 11 bases of the junction unmatched. The CDR3 is 13 amino acids. Germline CDR1 reads DFQATT; CDR2 reads SNEGSKA (reference sequence). The sequence came from a man in his late teens or twenties who received the YFV17D yellow fever vaccine. Sample: CD4+ T cells sorted from PBMCs, taken 15 days after the yellow fever booster vaccination. V usage is TRBV20-1 and J usage is TRBJ1-1, with 10 bases identical to TRBD1. CDR3 sequence: CSARDATGQGAFF. The CDR3 DNA follows: TGCAGTGCTCGGGATGCCACGGGACAGGGGGCTTTCTTT.